A selection of T cell receptor beta chains follows, all from one sample in a study of blood T cells in healthy people across ages. TCRdb re-called the 5' RACE reads through MiXCR, storing one row per CDR3 protein. The table has 1.5 million to 2 million distinct CDR3 sequences, roughly 30% seen once. The specimen was blood. These receptors all come from a woman between 25 and 40 years old in good health. Each CDR3 is given with its conserved first and last residue.

v_call,j_call,cdr3_aa
TRBV6-1,TRBJ1-5,CASSGRLAGNQPQHF
TRBV29-1,TRBJ1-2,CSASRRAGEDYGYTF
TRBV28,TRBJ2-3,CASGLLDTQYF
TRBV10-3,TRBJ2-1,CAIARGGLFDEQFF
TRBV30,TRBJ1-2,CAWSVPRTGGEFKYTF
TRBV2,TRBJ1-1,CASSSPRRGLGRNTEAFF
TRBV12-3/TRBV12-4,TRBJ2-5,CASSRAQETQYF
TRBV6-6,TRBJ1-3,CASSYAGRAASGNTIYF
TRBV10-2,TRBJ1-1,CAALRSRTEAFF
TRBV20-1,TRBJ1-5,CSARDPDGRGGNQPQHF
TRBV9,TRBJ1-2,CASRGGPPVMGYTF
TRBV29-1,TRBJ1-2,CSVRPQQGSYTF
TRBV18,TRBJ1-5,CASSPGRVDQPQHF
TRBV7-2,TRBJ2-5,CACSLDLAGGRETQYF
TRBV2,TRBJ2-1,CASSPISGGDNEQFF
TRBV18,TRBJ1-5,CASSDRQGGNQPQHF
TRBV20-1,TRBJ2-3,CSASDHTDTQYF
TRBV29-1,TRBJ2-2,CSVDAPDSNTGELFF
TRBV3-1,TRBJ1-1,CASSQITTGMNTEAFF
TRBV10-3,TRBJ2-7,CGIRGGKPGEQYF
TRBV20-1,TRBJ1-2,CSARPTVDYGYTF
TRBV12-3/TRBV12-4,TRBJ2-5,CASSLARTSAETQYF
TRBV5-1,TRBJ1-2,CASRLGSERGYTF
TRBV12-3/TRBV12-4,TRBJ1-1,CASSLTGDPLRAFF
TRBV15,TRBJ2-7,CATSRTTGLSYEQYF
TRBV4-3,TRBJ2-7,CASSQDTGSYEQYF
TRBV29-1,TRBJ2-5,CSVQHRLIETQYF
TRBV9,TRBJ1-4,CASSAGHRKLFF
TRBV9,TRBJ1-5,CASSVGAGNQPQHF
TRBV20-1,TRBJ2-1,CSARGPSGHEQFF
TRBV5-1,TRBJ1-4,CASSLSGQTSTNEKLFF
TRBV4-3,TRBJ2-3,CASSQGLAGAGTDTQYF
TRBV9,TRBJ2-1,CASSLEAATGNEQFF
TRBV2,TRBJ2-4,CASSDLPTDEQYF
TRBV3-1,TRBJ2-1,CASSQEAGGFNEQFF
TRBV7-8,TRBJ2-5,CANKGPSASGGEETQYF
TRBV20-1,TRBJ2-3,CSARGDSITDTQYF
TRBV19,TRBJ2-6,CANNRVRSGANVLTF
TRBV28,TRBJ2-3,CASSFPRGRTDTQYF
TRBV7-9,TRBJ2-7,CASSPPSRFSEQYF
TRBV7-2,TRBJ1-1,CASSLVRAQTLGAFF
TRBV7-9,TRBJ2-7,CASSLNDYEQYF